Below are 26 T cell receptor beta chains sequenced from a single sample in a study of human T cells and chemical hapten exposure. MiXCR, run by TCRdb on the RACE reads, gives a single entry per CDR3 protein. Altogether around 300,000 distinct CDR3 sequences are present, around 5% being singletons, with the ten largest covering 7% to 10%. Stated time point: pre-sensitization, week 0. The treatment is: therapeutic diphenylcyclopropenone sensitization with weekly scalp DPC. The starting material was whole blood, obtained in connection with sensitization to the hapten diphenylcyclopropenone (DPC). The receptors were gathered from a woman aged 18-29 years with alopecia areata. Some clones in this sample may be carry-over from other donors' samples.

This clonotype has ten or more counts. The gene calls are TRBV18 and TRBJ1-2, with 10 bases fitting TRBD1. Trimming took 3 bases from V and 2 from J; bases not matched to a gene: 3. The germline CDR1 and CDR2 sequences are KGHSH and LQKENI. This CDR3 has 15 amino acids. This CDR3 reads CASSPGTGANYGYTF. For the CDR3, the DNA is TGTGCCAGCTCACCGGGGACAGGGGCGAACTATGGCTACACCTTC. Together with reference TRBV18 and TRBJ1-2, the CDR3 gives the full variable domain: NAGVMQNPRHLVRRRGQEARLRCSPMKGHSHVYWYRQLPEEGLKFMVYLQKENIIDESGMPKERFSAEFPKEGPSILRIQQVVRGDSAAYFCASSPGTGANYGYTFGSGTRLTVV.

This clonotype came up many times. The CDR3 spells CASSLYFGTGAGELFF. The CDR3 region has the DNA TGTGCCAGCAGCTTATACTTCGGGACAGGGGCCGGGGAGCTGTTTTTT. J is TRBJ2-2 and V is TRBV7-3; 10 bases are a match to TRBD1. The J segment lost 6 bases and the V segment lost 2 bases, leaving 6 bases of the junction unmatched. The CDR3 runs 16 residues. Germline V gene sequence: CDR1 SGHTA, CDR2 FQGTGA.

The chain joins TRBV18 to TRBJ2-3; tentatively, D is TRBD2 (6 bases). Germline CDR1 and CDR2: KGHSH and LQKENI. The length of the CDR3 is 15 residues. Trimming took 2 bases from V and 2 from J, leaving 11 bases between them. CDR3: CASSPTRGNTDTQYF. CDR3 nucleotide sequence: TGTGCCAGCTCACCAACGCGGGGTAACACAGATACGCAGTATTTT. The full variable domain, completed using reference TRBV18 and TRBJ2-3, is NAGVMQNPRHLVRRRGQEARLRCSPMKGHSHVYWYRQLPEEGLKFMVYLQKENIIDESGMPKERFSAEFPKEGPSILRIQQVVRGDSAAYFCASSPTRGNTDTQYFGPGTRLTVL.

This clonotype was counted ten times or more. The CDR3 spells CASRGETGEAYGYTF. CDR3 sequence (DNA): TGTGCCAGCAGGGGGGAGACAGGGGAGGCCTATGGCTACACCTTC. The chain combines TRBV6-6 with TRBJ1-2, with 8 positions matching TRBD1. This CDR3 comprises 15 residues. From germline, CDR1 is MNHNY and CDR2 SVGAGI (reference sequence). With V trimmed by 6 bases and J by 4 bases, 10 bases remained unmatched.

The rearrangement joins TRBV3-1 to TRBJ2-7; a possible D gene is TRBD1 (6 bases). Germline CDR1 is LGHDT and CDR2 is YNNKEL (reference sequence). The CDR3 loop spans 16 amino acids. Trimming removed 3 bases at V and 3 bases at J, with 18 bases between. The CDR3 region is CASSQPITGNVYEQYF. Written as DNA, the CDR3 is TGTGCCAGCAGCCAGCCGATCACAGGGAACGTCTACGAGCAGTACTTC.

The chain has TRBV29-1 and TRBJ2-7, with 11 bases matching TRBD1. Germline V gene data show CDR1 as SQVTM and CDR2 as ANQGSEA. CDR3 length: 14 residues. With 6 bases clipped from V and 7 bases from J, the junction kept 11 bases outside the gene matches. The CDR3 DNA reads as TGCAGCGTCGGCCGGGACAGGGGGATTGGGGAGCAGTACTTC. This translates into CSVGRDRGIGEQYF.

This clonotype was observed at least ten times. The CDR3 DNA reads as TGTGCCAGCAGTTACTCCACCCAGGAGGCAGATACGCAGTATTTT. Protein sequence: CASSYSTQEADTQYF. The V and J genes are TRBV6-2 or TRBV6-3 and TRBJ2-3, with D possibly TRBD2 on 5 matching bases. V was shortened by 0 bases and J by 4 bases, with 11 bases between the two germline ends. This CDR3 spans 15 amino acids. In germline, CDR1 is MNHEY, CDR2 SVGEGT.

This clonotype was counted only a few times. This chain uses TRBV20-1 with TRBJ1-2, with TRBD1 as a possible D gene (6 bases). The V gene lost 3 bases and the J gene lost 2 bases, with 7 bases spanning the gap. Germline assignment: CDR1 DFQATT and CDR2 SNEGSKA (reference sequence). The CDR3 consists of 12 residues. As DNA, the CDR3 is TGCAGTGCTAGCCAGGGGAACTATGGCTACACCTTC. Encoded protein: CSASQGNYGYTF.

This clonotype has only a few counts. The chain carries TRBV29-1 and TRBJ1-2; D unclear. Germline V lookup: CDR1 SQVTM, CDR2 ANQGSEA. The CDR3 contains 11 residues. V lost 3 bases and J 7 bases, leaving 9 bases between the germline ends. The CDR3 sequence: CSVDIRGGYTF. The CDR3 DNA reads TGCAGCGTTGATATCCGAGGTGGCTACACCTTC.

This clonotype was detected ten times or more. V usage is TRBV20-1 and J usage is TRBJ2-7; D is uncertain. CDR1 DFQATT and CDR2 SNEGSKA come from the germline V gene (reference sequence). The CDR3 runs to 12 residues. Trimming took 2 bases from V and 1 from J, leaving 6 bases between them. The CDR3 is CSARTPSYEQYF. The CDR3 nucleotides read TGCAGTGCTAGAACCCCTTCCTACGAGCAGTACTTC.

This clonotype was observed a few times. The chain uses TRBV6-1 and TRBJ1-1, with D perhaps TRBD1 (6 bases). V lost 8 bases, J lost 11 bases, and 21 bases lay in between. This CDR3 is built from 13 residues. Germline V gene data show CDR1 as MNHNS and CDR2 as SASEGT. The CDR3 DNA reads TGTGCCAGCTTGCATCCGGGGACATATCTGGCTTTCTTT. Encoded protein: CASLHPGTYLAFF.

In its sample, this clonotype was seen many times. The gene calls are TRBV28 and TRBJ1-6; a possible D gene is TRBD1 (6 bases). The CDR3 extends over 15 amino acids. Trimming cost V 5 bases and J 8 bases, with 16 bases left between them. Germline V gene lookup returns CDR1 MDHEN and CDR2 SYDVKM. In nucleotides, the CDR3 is TGTGCCAGCAGTCCCCCTCAGGGGTACGATTCACCCCTCCACTTT. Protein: CASSPPQGYDSPLHF.

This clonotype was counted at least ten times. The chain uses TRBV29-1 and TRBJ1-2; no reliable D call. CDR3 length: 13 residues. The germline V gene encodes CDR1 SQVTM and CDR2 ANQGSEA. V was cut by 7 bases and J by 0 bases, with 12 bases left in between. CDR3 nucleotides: TGCAGCGCCGAACCCGGAGCTAACTATGGCTACACCTTC. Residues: CSAEPGANYGYTF. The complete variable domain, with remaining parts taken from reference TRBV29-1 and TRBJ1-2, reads SAVISQKPSRDICQRGTSLTIQCQVDSQVTMMFWYRQQPGQSLTLIATANQGSEATYESGFVIDKFPISRPNLTFSTLTVSNMSPEDSSIYLCSAEPGANYGYTFGSGTRLTVV.

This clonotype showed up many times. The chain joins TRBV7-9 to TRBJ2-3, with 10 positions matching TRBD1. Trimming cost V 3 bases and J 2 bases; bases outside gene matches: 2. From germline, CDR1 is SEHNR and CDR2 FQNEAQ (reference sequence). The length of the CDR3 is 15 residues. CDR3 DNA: TGTGCCAGCAGCTTGAGACAGGGGGCCACAGATACGCAGTATTTT. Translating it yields CASSLRQGATDTQYF.

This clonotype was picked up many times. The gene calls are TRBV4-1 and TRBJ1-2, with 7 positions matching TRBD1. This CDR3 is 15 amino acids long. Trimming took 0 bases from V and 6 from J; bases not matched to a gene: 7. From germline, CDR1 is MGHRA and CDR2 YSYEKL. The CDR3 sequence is CASSQDGGQRNGYTF. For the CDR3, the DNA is TGCGCCAGCAGCCAAGATGGGGGACAGAGGAATGGCTACACCTTC.

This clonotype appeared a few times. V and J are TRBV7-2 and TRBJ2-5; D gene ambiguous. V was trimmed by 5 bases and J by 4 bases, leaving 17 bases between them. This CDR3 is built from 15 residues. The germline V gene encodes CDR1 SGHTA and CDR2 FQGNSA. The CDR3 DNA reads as TGTGCCAGCAGCCCCCCCCCAGAAAACCGAGAGACCCAGTACTTC. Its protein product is CASSPPPENRETQYF. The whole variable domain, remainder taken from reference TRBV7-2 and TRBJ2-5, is GAGVSQSPSNKVTEKGKDVELRCDPISGHTALYWYRQSLGQGLEFLIYFQGNSAPDKSGLPSDRFSAERTGGSVSTLTIQRTQQEDSAVYLCASSPPPENRETQYFGPGTRLLVL.

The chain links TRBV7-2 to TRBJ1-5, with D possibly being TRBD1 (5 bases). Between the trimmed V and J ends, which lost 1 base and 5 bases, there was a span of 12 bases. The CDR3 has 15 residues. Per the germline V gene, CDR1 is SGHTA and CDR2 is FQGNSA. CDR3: CASSLVGVLDQPQHF. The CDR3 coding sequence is TGTGCCAGCAGCTTAGTAGGGGTGTTAGATCAGCCCCAGCATTTT.

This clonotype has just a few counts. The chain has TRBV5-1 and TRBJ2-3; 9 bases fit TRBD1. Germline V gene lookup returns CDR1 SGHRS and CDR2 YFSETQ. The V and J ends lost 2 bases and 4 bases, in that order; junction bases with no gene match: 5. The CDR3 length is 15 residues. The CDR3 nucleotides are TGCGCCAGCAGCTTAGGACAGGGGAAGGCAGATACGCAGTATTTT. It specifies CASSLGQGKADTQYF.

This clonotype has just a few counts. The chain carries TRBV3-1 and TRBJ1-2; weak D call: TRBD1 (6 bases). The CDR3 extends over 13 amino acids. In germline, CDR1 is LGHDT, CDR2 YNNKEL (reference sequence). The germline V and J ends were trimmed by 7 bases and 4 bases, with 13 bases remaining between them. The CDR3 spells CASTSRGTYGYTF. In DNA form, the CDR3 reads TGTGCCAGCACCTCCAGGGGCACCTATGGCTACACCTTC.

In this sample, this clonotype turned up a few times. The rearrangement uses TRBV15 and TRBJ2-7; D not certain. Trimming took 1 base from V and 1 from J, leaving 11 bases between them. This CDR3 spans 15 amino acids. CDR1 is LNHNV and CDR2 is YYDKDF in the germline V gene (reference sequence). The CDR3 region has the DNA TGTGCCACCAGCAGAGCCCCAGACGTATCCTACGAGCAGTACTTC. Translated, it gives CATSRAPDVSYEQYF.

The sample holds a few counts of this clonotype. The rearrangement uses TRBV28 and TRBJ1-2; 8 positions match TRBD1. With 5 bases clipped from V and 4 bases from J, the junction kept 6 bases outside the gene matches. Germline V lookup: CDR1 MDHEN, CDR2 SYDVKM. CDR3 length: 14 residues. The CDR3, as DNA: TGTGCCAGCAGTAGGGACAGGATTGGCTATGGCTACACCTTC. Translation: CASSRDRIGYGYTF.

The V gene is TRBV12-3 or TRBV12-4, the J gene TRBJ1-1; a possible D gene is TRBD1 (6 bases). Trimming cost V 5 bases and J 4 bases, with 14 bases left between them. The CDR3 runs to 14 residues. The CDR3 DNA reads TGTGCCAGCAGTGCCGGACAGATGGGCACTGAAGCTTTCTTT. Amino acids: CASSAGQMGTEAFF.

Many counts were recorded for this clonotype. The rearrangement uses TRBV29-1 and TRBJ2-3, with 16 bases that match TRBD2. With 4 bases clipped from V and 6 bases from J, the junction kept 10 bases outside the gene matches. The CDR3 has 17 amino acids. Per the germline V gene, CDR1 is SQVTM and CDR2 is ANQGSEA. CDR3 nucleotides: TGCAGCGTTGTGGGACTAGCGGGGGGGCCGTTGGGTGATACGCAGTATTTT. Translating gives CSVVGLAGGPLGDTQYF.

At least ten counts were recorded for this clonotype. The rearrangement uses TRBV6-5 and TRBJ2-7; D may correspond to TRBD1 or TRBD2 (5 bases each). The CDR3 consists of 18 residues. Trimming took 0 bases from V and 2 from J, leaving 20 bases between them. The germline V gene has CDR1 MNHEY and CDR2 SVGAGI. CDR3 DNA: TGTGCCAGCAGTTACTCGCTGGGACCGCGGCCAACTACCTACGAGCAGTACTTC. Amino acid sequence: CASSYSLGPRPTTYEQYF.

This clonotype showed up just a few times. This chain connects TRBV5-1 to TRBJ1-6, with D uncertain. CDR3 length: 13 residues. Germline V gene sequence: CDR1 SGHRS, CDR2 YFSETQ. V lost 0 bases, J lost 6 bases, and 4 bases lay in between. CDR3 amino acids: CASSLVSNSPLHF. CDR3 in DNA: TGCGCCAGCAGCTTGGTCAGTAATTCACCCCTCCACTTT.

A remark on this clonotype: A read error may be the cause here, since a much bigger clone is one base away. The CDR3 loop is CASSLGTGRNSPLHF. CDR3 DNA: TGCGCCAGCAGCTTGGGGACAGGCCGAAATTCACCCCTCCACTTT. This chain links TRBV5-1 with TRBJ1-6, with 7 bases fitting TRBD1. Germline CDR1 is SGHRS and CDR2 is YFSETQ. The CDR3 has 15 residues. V was pared by 0 bases and J by 7 bases, with 4 bases of the junction left unmatched. The full variable domain, its missing parts supplied by reference TRBV5-1 and TRBJ1-6, is KAGVTQTPRYLIKTRGQQVTLSCSPISGHRSVSWYQQTPGQGLQFLFEYFSETQRNKGNFPGRFSGRQFSNSRSEMNVSTLELGDSALYLCASSLGTGRNSPLHFGNGTRLTVT.